These 12 T cell receptor beta chains were all obtained from the same sample, sequenced in a study of cytomegalovirus exposure and HLA in healthy donors. Amplification used 60 Vbeta primers and 13 Jbeta primers. Profiled with immunoSEQ multiplex PCR; TCRdb holds only in-frame clones, not every one. This table lists under 65,000 clones. The sequencing input was PBMCs. The receptors shown here come from a woman aged 40-49 years in good health and CMV-seronegative.

This sequence joins TRBV5-6 and TRBJ2-7; tentative D call: TRBD2 (6 bases). Germline CDR1 SGHDT, CDR2 YYEEEE. This CDR3 is 15 amino acids long. V lost 1 base and J lost 2, with 13 bases in between. The CDR3 reads CASSLTGAGAYEQYF. CDR3 nucleotides: TGTGCCAGCAGCTTGACGGGAGCAGGTGCCTACGAGCAGTACTTC. The whole variable domain, remainder taken from reference TRBV5-6 and TRBJ2-7, is DAGVTQSPTHLIKTRGQQVTLRCSPKSGHDTVSWYQQALGQGPQFIFQYYEEEERQRGNFPDRFSGHQFPNYSSELNVNALLLGDSALYLCASSLTGAGAYEQYFGPGTRLTVT.

The J gene is TRBJ2-7, the V gene TRBV15, with TRBD1 as a possible D gene (5 bases). The V end lost 7 bases, the J end lost 3 bases, and 13 bases lay between the germline ends. CDR1 and CDR2 from the germline V gene are LNHNV and YYDKDF (reference sequence). CDR3 length: 13 residues. CDR3 amino acids: CATKGANLYEQYF. For the CDR3, the DNA is TGTGCCACCAAAGGGGCGAACCTCTACGAGCAGTACTTC. Combining the CDR3 with reference TRBV15 and TRBJ2-7 gives the whole variable domain DAMVIQNPRYQVTQFGKPVTLSCSQTLNHNVMYWYQQKSSQAPKLLFHYYDKDFNNEADTPDNFQSRRPNTSFCFLDIRSPGLGDTAMYLCATKGANLYEQYFGPGTRLTVT.

V and J are TRBV7-2 and TRBJ2-5; no firm D call. The germline V gene encodes CDR1 SGHTA and CDR2 FQGNSA. This CDR3 spans 13 amino acids. The V end was cut by 3 bases, the J end by 2 bases, with 7 bases between. The CDR3 sequence is CASSFSSQETQYF. The CDR3 DNA reads as TGTGCCAGCAGCTTTAGCTCTCAAGAGACCCAGTACTTC.

V is TRBV6-5 and J is TRBJ2-2; possible D gene TRBD2, 5 bases. Germline V lookup: CDR1 MNHEY, CDR2 SVGAGI. V lost 4 bases and J 0 bases, leaving 12 bases between the germline ends. The CDR3 is made up of 16 amino acids. The CDR3 spells CASSSPGRANTGELFF. The CDR3 bases are TGTGCCAGCAGTTCTCCTGGGCGGGCGAACACCGGGGAGCTGTTTTTT.

V is TRBV28 and J is TRBJ1-1, with D unclear. CDR1 is MDHEN, CDR2 SYDVKM, per germline. Trimming left V 2 bases short and J 7 bases short, with 14 bases between. This CDR3 region has 14 residues. The chain's CDR3 is CASSLVAGMVEAFF. The CDR3 bases are TGTGCCAGCAGTTTAGTTGCGGGGATGGTTGAAGCTTTCTTT.

The V gene is TRBV5-1, the J gene TRBJ2-7, with D perhaps TRBD2 (6 bases). Germline CDR1 is SGHRS and CDR2 is YFSETQ. This CDR3 has 15 amino acids. V was shortened by 6 bases and J by 1 base, with 17 bases between the two germline ends. The CDR3: CASKGGQGGSYEQYF. DNA for the CDR3: TGCGCCAGCAAAGGCGGCCAGGGAGGTTCCTACGAGCAGTACTTC.

The V gene is TRBV28, the J gene TRBJ2-5; 7 bases agree with TRBD2. Near its end, the DNA agrees better with TRBJ2-7, so the J call may be wrong. The germline V gene encodes CDR1 MDHEN and CDR2 SYDVKM. This CDR3 is built from 15 residues. The CDR3: CASSTPSGRHYEQYF. The CDR3 DNA is TGTGCCAGCAGTACCCCTAGCGGTAGGCACTACGAGCAGTACTTC.

The chain joins TRBV25-1 to TRBJ1-4; a possible D gene is TRBD1 (6 bases). Trimming took 4 bases from V and 0 from J, leaving 18 bases between them. There are 18 residues in the CDR3. From germline, CDR1 is MGHDK and CDR2 SYGVNS. CDR3 residues: CASSAGRGAYATNEKLFF. The CDR3 DNA follows: TGTGCCAGCAGTGCGGGACGGGGGGCATATGCAACTAATGAAAAACTGTTTTTT.

The chain joins TRBV9 to TRBJ2-7, with D tentatively TRBD1 (6 bases). The CDR3 is made up of 14 amino acids. CDR1 is SGDLS, CDR2 YYNGEE, per germline. With 2 bases removed from V and 5 bases from J, the gap between germline ends came to 14 bases. The CDR3 bases are TGTGCCAGCAGCGTTAAGGCAGGGGTGAACGAGCAGTACTTC. Its protein product is CASSVKAGVNEQYF.

This chain uses TRBV5-1 with TRBJ2-2; D possibly corresponds to TRBD2 (6 bases). The CDR3 is 15 residues long. Looked up from germline, CDR1 is SGHRS and CDR2 is YFSETQ. Trimming took 4 bases from V and 7 from J, leaving 17 bases between them. CDR3 DNA sequence: TGCGCCAGCAGCGGGGGATCTAGCGATGGCGGGGAGCTGTTTTTT. As protein: CASSGGSSDGGELFF.

This chain connects TRBV6-5 to TRBJ1-1; D may be TRBD1 (5 bases). Per germline, CDR1 MNHEY and CDR2 SVGAGI. The CDR3 runs 14 residues. Trimming took 6 bases from V and 2 from J, leaving 13 bases between them. CDR3 protein: CASSSGLVNTEAFF. DNA of the CDR3: TGTGCCAGCAGCTCAGGGTTAGTAAACACTGAAGCTTTCTTT.

The chain couples TRBV28 to TRBJ1-1, with 7 bases that match TRBD1. This CDR3 has 16 residues. Trimming took 3 bases from V and 5 from J; bases not matched to a gene: 12. Germline loops: CDR1 MDHEN, CDR2 SYDVKM. CDR3 nucleotide sequence: TGTGCCAGCAGTTTGTGGGGCCTGGCAGGGGGAACTGAAGCTTTCTTT. Protein product: CASSLWGLAGGTEAFF.